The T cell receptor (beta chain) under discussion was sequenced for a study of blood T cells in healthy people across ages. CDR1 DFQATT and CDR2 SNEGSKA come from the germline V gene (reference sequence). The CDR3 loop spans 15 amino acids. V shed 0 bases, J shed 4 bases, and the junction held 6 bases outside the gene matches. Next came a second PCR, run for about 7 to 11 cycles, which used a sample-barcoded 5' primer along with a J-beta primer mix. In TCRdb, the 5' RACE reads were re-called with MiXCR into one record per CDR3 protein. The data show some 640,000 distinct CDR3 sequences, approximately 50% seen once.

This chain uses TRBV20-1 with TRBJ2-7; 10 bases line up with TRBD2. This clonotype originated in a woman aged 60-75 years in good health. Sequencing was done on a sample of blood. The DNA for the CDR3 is TGCAGTGCTAGAGATACTAGCGGGAACTTTTACGAGCAGTACTTC. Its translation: CSARDTSGNFYEQYF.